The clone carrying this T cell receptor beta chain was seen repeatedly, ten times or more. The time point denotes: newly diagnosed GD, antithyroid drugs for less than 3 months. The authors made the TCR library using RNA they extracted from PBMCs. This sample stems from a study of regulatory T cells in long-lasting Graves disease. Both iRepertoire HTBI primers and Arm-PCR of CDR3 regions were used to build the TCR beta libraries. TCRdb re-derived calls from the multiplex PCR reads in MiXCR, one entry per CDR3 protein. The table shows 380,000 or so distinct CDR3 sequences, with 15% to 20% occurring only once. Germline V gene lookup returns CDR1 MNHEY and CDR2 SVGEGT. V dropped 6 bases and J dropped 8 bases, with 21 bases sitting between them. The CDR3 length is 15 residues. These data are also associated with another study on T cells in Graves' hyperthyroidism and ophthalmopathy.

The V and J genes are TRBV6-2 or TRBV6-3 and TRBJ2-3; D not certain. This clonotype was sampled from a woman aged 18-30 years with Graves disease. The starting material was peripheral blood mononuclear cells (PBMCs), obtained at new diagnosis, from a patient treated with antithyroid drugs. The CDR3, as DNA: TGTGCCAGCAGGTCAAGGACCGAGGTTGGTGTTACGCAGTATTTT. Encoded protein: CASRSRTEVGVTQYF.